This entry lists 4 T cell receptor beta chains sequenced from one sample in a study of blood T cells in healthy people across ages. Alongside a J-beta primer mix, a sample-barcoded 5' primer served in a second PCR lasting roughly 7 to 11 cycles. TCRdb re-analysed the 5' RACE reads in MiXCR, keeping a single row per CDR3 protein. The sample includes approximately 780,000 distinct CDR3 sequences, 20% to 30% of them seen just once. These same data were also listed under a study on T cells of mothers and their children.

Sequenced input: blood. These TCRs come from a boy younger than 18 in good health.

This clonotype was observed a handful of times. CDR3 region: CSAKNRGGSPLHF. The CDR3 nucleotides read TGCAGTGCTAAGAACAGGGGAGGGTCACCCCTCCACTTT. V is TRBV20-1 and J is TRBJ1-6; 7 positions agree with TRBD1. V lost 4 bases, J lost 10 bases, and 7 bases stayed unmatched. This CDR3 comprises 13 residues. Germline V gives CDR1 DFQATT, CDR2 SNEGSKA (reference sequence).

The chain's CDR3 is CASTIAGVQETQYF. CDR3 nucleotides: TGTGCCAGCACCATCGCAGGGGTCCAAGAGACCCAGTACTTC. The V and J genes are TRBV5-6 and TRBJ2-5, with TRBD1 as a possible D gene (6 bases). CDR3 length: 14 residues. Between the trimmed V and J ends, which lost 6 bases and 1 base, there was a span of 13 bases. Germline V lookup: CDR1 SGHDT, CDR2 YYEEEE. Drawing the rest from reference TRBV5-6 and TRBJ2-5, the complete variable domain is DAGVTQSPTHLIKTRGQQVTLRCSPKSGHDTVSWYQQALGQGPQFIFQYYEEEERQRGNFPDRFSGHQFPNYSSELNVNALLLGDSALYLCASTIAGVQETQYFGPGTRLLVL.

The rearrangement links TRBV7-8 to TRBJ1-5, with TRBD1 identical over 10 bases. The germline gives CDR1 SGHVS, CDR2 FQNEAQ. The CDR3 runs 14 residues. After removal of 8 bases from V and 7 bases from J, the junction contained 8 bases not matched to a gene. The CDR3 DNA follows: TGTGCCAGCGAAAAGGGACAGGGGAAACAGCCCCAGCATTTT. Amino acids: CASEKGQGKQPQHF.

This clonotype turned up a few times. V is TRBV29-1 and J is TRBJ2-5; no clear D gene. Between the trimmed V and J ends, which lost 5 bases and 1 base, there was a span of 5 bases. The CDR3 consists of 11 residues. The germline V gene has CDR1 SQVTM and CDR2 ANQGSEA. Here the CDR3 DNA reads TGCAGCGTTACGACCCAAGAGACCCAGTACTTC. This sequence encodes CSVTTQETQYF. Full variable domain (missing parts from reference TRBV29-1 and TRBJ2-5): SAVISQKPSRDICQRGTSLTIQCQVDSQVTMMFWYRQQPGQSLTLIATANQGSEATYESGFVIDKFPISRPNLTFSTLTVSNMSPEDSSIYLCSVTTQETQYFGPGTRLLVL.